This T cell receptor beta chain is drawn from a study of T-cell memory formation after mild COVID-19. The CDR3 covers 15 residues. V trimming: 7 bases; J trimming: 0 bases; junction bases outside the gene matches: 5. Germline CDR1 MDHEN, CDR2 SYDVKM. TCRdb recomputed calls from the 5' RACE reads with MiXCR, one row per CDR3 protein. The table includes almost 550,000 distinct CDR3 sequences, around 20% detected once. This chain connects TRBV28 to TRBJ2-5, with 10 bases aligning to TRBD2. The sample consisted of PBMCs or a T cell subset sorted from them (not recorded which). The source is an adult woman who had mild COVID-19 (a few samples of this study predate the infection). Cell type and time point are not known. The CDR3 here is CASKGSGGYQETQYF. Here the CDR3 DNA reads TGTGCCAGCAAAGGTAGCGGGGGGTACCAAGAGACCCAGTACTTC. Variable domain in full (rest from reference TRBV28 and TRBJ2-5): DVKVTQSSRYLVKRTGEKVFLECVQDMDHENMFWYRQDPGLGLRLIYFSYDVKMKEKGDIPEGYSVSREKKERFSLILESASTNQTSMYLCASKGSGGYQETQYFGPGTRLLVL.